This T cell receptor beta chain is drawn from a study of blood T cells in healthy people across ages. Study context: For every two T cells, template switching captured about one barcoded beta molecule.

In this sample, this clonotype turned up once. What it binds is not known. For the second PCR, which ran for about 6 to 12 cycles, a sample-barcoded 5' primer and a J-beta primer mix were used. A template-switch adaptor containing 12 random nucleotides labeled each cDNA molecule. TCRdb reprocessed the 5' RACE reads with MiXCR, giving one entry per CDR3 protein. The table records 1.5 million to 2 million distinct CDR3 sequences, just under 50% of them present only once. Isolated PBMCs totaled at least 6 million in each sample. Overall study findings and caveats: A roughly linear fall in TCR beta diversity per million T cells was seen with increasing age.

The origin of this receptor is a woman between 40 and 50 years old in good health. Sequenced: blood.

CDR3 sequence reads: CASSYLRGPREETQYF. In DNA form, the CDR3 reads TGTGCCAGCAGTTACTTGCGGGGGCCTCGGGAAGAGACCCAGTACTTC. J is TRBJ2-5 and V is TRBV6-5, with D maybe TRBD2 (7 bases). CDR3 length equals 16 residues. V was trimmed by 1 base and J by 3 bases, leaving 15 bases between them. The germline V gene encodes CDR1 MNHEY and CDR2 SVGAGI.